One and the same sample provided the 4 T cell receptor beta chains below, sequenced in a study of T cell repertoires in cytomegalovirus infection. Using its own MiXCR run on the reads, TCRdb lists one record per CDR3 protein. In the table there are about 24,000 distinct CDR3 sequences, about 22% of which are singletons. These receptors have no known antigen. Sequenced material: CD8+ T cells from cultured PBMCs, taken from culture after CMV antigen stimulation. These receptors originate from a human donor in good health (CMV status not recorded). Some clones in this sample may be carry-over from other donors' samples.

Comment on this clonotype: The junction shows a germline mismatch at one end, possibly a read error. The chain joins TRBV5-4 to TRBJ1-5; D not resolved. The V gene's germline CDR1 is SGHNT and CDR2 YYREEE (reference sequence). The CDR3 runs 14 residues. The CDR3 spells CASSLDQSNQPQHF. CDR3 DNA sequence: TGTGCCAGTAGCTTGGACCAGAGCAATCAGCCCCAGCATTTT. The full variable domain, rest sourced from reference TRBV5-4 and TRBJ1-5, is ETGVTQSPTHLIKTRGQQVTLRCSSQSGHNTVSWYQQALGQGPQFIFQYYREEENGRGNFPPRFSGLQFPNYSSELNVNALELDDSALYLCASSLDQSNQPQHFGDGTRLSIL.

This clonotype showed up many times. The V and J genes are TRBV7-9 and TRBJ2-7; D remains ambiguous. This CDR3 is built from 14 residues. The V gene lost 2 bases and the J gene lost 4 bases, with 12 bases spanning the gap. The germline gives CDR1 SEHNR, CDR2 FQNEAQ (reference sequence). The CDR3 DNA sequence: TGTGCCAGCAGCTTACTCGGTCAGACTTACGAGCAGTACTTC. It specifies CASSLLGQTYEQYF.

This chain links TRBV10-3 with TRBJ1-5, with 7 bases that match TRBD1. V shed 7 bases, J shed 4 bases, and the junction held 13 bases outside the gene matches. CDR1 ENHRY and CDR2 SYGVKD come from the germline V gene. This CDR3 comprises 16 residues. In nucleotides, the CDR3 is TGTGCCATCAAGGGGGCAGCTCGCAGGGCAAATCAGCCCCAGCATTTT. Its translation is CAIKGAARRANQPQHF.

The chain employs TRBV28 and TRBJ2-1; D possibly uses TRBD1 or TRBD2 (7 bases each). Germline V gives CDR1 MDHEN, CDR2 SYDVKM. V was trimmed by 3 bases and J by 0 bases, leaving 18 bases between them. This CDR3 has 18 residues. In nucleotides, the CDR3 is TGTGCCAGCAGTTTTCCTTCAGGGGGGGGTAGCTCCTACAATGAGCAGTTCTTC. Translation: CASSFPSGGGSSYNEQFF.